The rows below give T cell receptor beta chains drawn from one sample of a study of blood T cell repertoires in COVID-19. The repertoire was sequenced with immunoSEQ multiplex PCR; TCRdb's copy has only in-frame clones and lacks some. The sample yields roughly 120,000 clones, 92% seen once. Sequencing used peripheral blood. All receptors derive from a man over 45 with COVID-19, enrolled during active disease. CDR3s include the opening cysteine and the closing phenylalanine or tryptophan. Each record gives: clone size, J gene, V gene, D gene, CDR3 DNA, CDR3 protein. D genes are given only for firm matches. Expanded clones are given a class, and other clones once, few, many or no size at all.

.,TRBJ1-2,TRBV24-1,.,TGTGCCACCAGTGATTCGTGGGCAGGGGCTGGCTACACCTTC,CATSDSWAGAGYTF
.,TRBJ1-5,TRBV19,.,TGTGCCAGTAGTACAGGGCTGGATAGCAATCAGCCCCAGCATTTT,CASSTGLDSNQPQHF
.,TRBJ2-7,TRBV6-1,TRBD2,TGTGCCAGCAGTGAAGTGGGGCTAGCGGGGTACTACGAGCAGTACTTC,CASSEVGLAGYYEQYF
.,TRBJ1-3,TRBV30,.,TGTGCCTGGAACAGTTTCGGAAACACCATATATTTT,CAWNSFGNTIYF
.,TRBJ2-7,TRBV7-6,TRBD1,TGTGCCAGCAGCTTAGGGGACAGGGGGACCTACGAGCAGTACTTC,CASSLGDRGTYEQYF
.,TRBJ2-2,TRBV10-2,.,TGCGCCAGCAGTGTTTCAGGGGAACCCGGGGAGCTGTTTTTT,CASSVSGEPGELFF
.,TRBJ1-5,TRBV19,TRBD1,TGTGCCAGTAGTGGGACAGGAGGAAATCAGCCCCAGCATTTT,CASSGTGGNQPQHF
.,TRBJ2-2,TRBV19,TRBD2,TGTGCCAGTAGTCCCCAGCGGGAAACTAACACCGGGGAGCTGTTTTTT,CASSPQRETNTGELFF
.,TRBJ2-7,TRBV5-1,.,TGCGCCAGCAGCTTTAGGGAGACCTACGAGCAGTACTTC,CASSFRETYEQYF
.,TRBJ2-5,TRBV5-4,.,TGTGCCAGCAGCTTGAGGGGACAACAAGAGACCCAGTACTTC,CASSLRGQQETQYF
.,TRBJ1-2,TRBV3-1/TRBV3-2,.,TGTGCCAGCAGCCAAGGGCTCCTGTATGGCTACACCTTC,CASSQGLLYGYTF
.,TRBJ1-1,TRBV5-1,.,TGCGCCAGCAGCTTGACGGCAGGGGCTGTCACTGAAGCTTTCTTT,CASSLTAGAVTEAFF
.,TRBJ2-7,TRBV10-3,TRBD1,TGTGCCATCAGTAAGGGACAGGTGAATTCCTACGAGCAGTACTTC,CAISKGQVNSYEQYF
.,TRBJ2-5,TRBV18,.,TGTGCCAGCTCACCCCAATTCGGGTTACAAGAGACCCAGTACTTC,CASSPQFGLQETQYF
.,TRBJ1-2,TRBV14,.,TGTGCCAGCAGCCAAGACGCAGTCAATGGCTACACCTTC,CASSQDAVNGYTF
.,TRBJ2-7,TRBV27,TRBD2,TGTGCCAGCAGTTTGCGGGGGACTAGCGAGTTCGAGCAGTACTTC,CASSLRGTSEFEQYF
.,TRBJ2-2,TRBV25-1,TRBD2,TGTGCCAGCAGTGAATCGGGGGGATTGACCGGGGAGCTGTTTTTT,CASSESGGLTGELFF
.,TRBJ1-4,TRBV7-2,TRBD1,TGTGCCAGCAGCTTAACCGGGACAGGGCGATCTAATGAAAAACTGTTTTTT,CASSLTGTGRSNEKLFF
.,TRBJ2-4,TRBV15,.,TGTGCCACCAGCAGAGCTCCTGAGATAGCCAAAAACATTCAGTACTTC,CATSRAPEIAKNIQYF
once,TRBJ2-1,TRBV5-1,.,TGCGCCAGCAGCCCGGACACCTCCTACAATGAGCAGTTCTTC,CASSPDTSYNEQFF
.,TRBJ2-7,TRBV19,.,TGTGCCAGTCGTGGAGGGCTCCGCGGCGAGCAGTACTTC,CASRGGLRGEQYF
.,TRBJ2-7,TRBV25-1,.,TGTGCCAGCAGTGAGGCGGGAAGATCCTACGAGCAGTACTTC,CASSEAGRSYEQYF
.,TRBJ2-2,TRBV6-5,.,TGTGCCAGCAGCAGGGATTCAACCGGGGAGCTGTTTTTT,CASSRDSTGELFF
.,TRBJ2-5,TRBV3-1/TRBV3-2,TRBD1,TGTGCCAGCAGCCACCGGGACAGGTTTTTGGAGACCCAGTACTTC,CASSHRDRFLETQYF
once,TRBJ1-6,TRBV10-2,TRBD1,TGCGCCAGCACCTATGGACAGGGGAATTCACCCCTCCACTTT,CASTYGQGNSPLHF
.,TRBJ2-3,TRBV3-1/TRBV3-2,TRBD2,TGTGCCAGCAGCCCACCATATAGCGGGAGTGCAGATACGCAGTATTTT,CASSPPYSGSADTQYF
.,TRBJ2-1,TRBV14,TRBD2,TGTGCCAGCAGCCAGGGAGGGCTAGCGGTGAGCTCCTACAATGAGCAGTTCTTC,CASSQGGLAVSSYNEQFF
.,TRBJ2-3,TRBV7-6,TRBD2,TGTGCCAGCAGCCCGACTAGCGGGAGGGCGGGCACAGATACGCAGTATTTT,CASSPTSGRAGTDTQYF
.,TRBJ1-2,TRBV6-6,.,TGTGCCAGCAGACTTCAGGAAAACTATGGCTACACCTTC,CASRLQENYGYTF
.,TRBJ1-5,TRBV4-1,.,TGCGCCAGCAGCCAAGAGCCCACGGGGGTTCAGCCCCAGCATTTT,CASSQEPTGVQPQHF
.,TRBJ1-6,TRBV20-1,.,TGCAGTGCTAGAGACCCGACAAGGGAGGAATTT,CSARDPTREEF
.,TRBJ2-2,TRBV7-2,.,TGTGCCAGCAGCTTAGGTGCTAGCAGCTACACCGGGGAGCTGTTTTTT,CASSLGASSYTGELFF
.,TRBJ1-2,TRBV30,.,TGTGCCTGGTCGGGGGGCGGTGGCTACACCTTC,CAWSGGGGYTF
.,TRBJ2-7,TRBV7-6,TRBD1,TGTGCCAGCAGCATGAACCGGGACAGGGGGAAGGAGCAGTACTTC,CASSMNRDRGKEQYF
once,TRBJ1-1,TRBV7-2,.,TGTGCCAGCAGCGCCGGACAGCTTGAAGCTTTCTTT,CASSAGQLEAFF
.,TRBJ2-7,TRBV4-3,.,TGCGCCAGCAGCCAAGATCGGCGGAGCTACGAGCAGTACTTC,CASSQDRRSYEQYF
.,TRBJ1-2,TRBV29-1,.,TGCAGCGCTATGTCCGGGGAATGGGCTGGCTACACCTTC,CSAMSGEWAGYTF
.,TRBJ2-2,TRBV6-1,TRBD2,TGTGCCAGCAGTGAACGTACAACTAGCGGGAGCAGAAACACCGGGGAGCTGTTTTTT,CASSERTTSGSRNTGELFF
.,TRBJ2-5,TRBV5-5,.,TGTGCCAGCAGCTTCCGGGTCCTCGAGAACCAGTACTTC,CASSFRVLENQYF
.,TRBJ1-2,TRBV5-1,.,TGCGCCAGCAGTCCAGGGAAAACTAACTATGGCTACACCTTC,CASSPGKTNYGYTF
.,TRBJ2-4,TRBV23-1,.,TGCGCCAGCAGTCAAAATCGGGACAACCTAAGACTAGCCAAAAACATTCAGTACTTC,CASSQNRDNLRLAKNIQYF
.,TRBJ1-6,TRBV11-2,.,TGTGCCAGCAGCTTACGTCAGGAATCACCCCTCCACTTT,CASSLRQESPLHF
.,TRBJ2-7,TRBV4-3,TRBD1,TGCGCCAGCAGCCATGAAGACAGGGACGAGCAGTACTTC,CASSHEDRDEQYF
once,TRBJ2-1,TRBV19,.,TGTGCCAGTAGTATGCAGGGTATGTTCGATGAGCAGTTCTTC,CASSMQGMFDEQFF
.,TRBJ1-3,TRBV4-1,.,TGCGCCAGCAGTCACAGGGCTTCCATATATTTT,CASSHRASIYF
.,TRBJ1-1,TRBV9,.,.,CASSVGAGAPRSVF
.,TRBJ2-7,TRBV15,TRBD1,TGTGCCACCAGCAGAGAGGGGACAGCCGGTGGGTACGAGCAGTACTTC,CATSREGTAGGYEQYF
.,TRBJ1-1,TRBV10-3,TRBD1,TGTGCCATCAGTGCGGACAGGGTTCGGGACACTGAAGCTTTCTTT,CAISADRVRDTEAFF
.,TRBJ2-3,TRBV9,TRBD2,TGTGCCAGCAGCGGGGGACTAGCGGGAGCGGGGGATACGCAGTATTTT,CASSGGLAGAGDTQYF
once,TRBJ2-1,TRBV5-4,TRBD2,TGTGCCAGCAGCTTAAGCGGGAGAGTATTTGAGCAGTTCTTC,CASSLSGRVFEQFF
.,TRBJ1-1,TRBV28,TRBD1,TGTGCCAGCAACACACCCCAGGGGGCCGGGAACACTGAAGCTTTCTTT,CASNTPQGAGNTEAFF
.,TRBJ2-7,TRBV3-1/TRBV3-2,.,TGTGCCAGCAGCCATTATGAATTAACAGGAACCGTCTCCTACGAGCAGTACTTC,CASSHYELTGTVSYEQYF
.,TRBJ1-4,TRBV6-5,.,TGTGCCAGTCGCCCGTCCAGATCCTTTAATGAAAAACTGTTTTTT,CASRPSRSFNEKLFF
.,TRBJ1-4,TRBV19,TRBD1,TGTGCCAGTAGTAGTGGGACAGGATCCGACGGTAGTGAAAAACTGTTTTTT,CASSSGTGSDGSEKLFF
.,TRBJ2-2,TRBV27,.,TGTGCCAGCAGTTTGACTCCGGGACTGATCGGCGGGGAGCTGTTTTTT,CASSLTPGLIGGELFF
.,TRBJ1-2,TRBV9,.,TGTGCCAGCAGCGCACTCACAGGGAGCTATGGCTACACCTTC,CASSALTGSYGYTF
.,TRBJ2-7,TRBV29-1,TRBD1,TGCAGCGTGAGGACAGGTCCCTACGAGCAGTACTTC,CSVRTGPYEQYF